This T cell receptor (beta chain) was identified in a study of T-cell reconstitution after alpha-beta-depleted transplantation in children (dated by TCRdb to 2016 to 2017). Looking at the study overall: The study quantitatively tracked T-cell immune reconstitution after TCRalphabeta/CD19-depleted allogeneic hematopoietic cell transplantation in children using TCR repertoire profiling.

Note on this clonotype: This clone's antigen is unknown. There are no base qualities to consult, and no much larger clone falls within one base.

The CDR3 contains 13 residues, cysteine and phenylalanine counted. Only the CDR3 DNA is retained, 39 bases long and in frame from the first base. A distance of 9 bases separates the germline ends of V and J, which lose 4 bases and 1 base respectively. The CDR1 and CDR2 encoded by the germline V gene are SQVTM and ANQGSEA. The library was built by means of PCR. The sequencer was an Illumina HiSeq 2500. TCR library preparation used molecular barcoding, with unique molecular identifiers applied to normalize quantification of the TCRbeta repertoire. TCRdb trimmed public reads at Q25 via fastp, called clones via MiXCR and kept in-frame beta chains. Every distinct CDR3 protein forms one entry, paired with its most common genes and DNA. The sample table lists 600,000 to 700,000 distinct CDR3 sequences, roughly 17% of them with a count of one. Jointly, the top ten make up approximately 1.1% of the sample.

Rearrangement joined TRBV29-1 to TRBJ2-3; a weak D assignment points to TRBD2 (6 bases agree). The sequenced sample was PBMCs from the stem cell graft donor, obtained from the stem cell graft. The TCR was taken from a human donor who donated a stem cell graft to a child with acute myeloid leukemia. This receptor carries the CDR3 CSVGGIGTDTQYF. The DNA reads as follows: TGCAGCGTTGGCGGGATTGGCACAGATACGCAGTATTTT.